A single sample is the source of the 9 T cell receptor beta chains below, sequenced in a study of T cells in Graves' hyperthyroidism and ophthalmopathy (dated by TCRdb to 2018 to 2020). The library was built by means of multiplex PCR. For sequencing, an Illumina HiSeq 2000 was employed. Amplification of TCR beta CDR3 regions was carried out from RNA transcripts. A first-round RT-PCR of the TCR CDR3 used the HTBI primer set with the Qiagen OneStep RT-PCR kit. Through fastp at Q25 and MiXCR, TCRdb rebuilt clones from the public reads, retaining in-frame beta chains. One record per CDR3 amino acid sequence lists the most common genes and DNA. For this sample the table gives 450,000 to 700,000 distinct CDR3 sequences, of which 40% to 55% were detected only once. The ten largest clones represent about 8% of the sample. The specimen was peripheral blood or thyroid tissue (not recorded which). All receptors derive from a woman between 18 and 29 years old with Graves' hyperthyroidism.

This clonotype was seen many times. V usage is TRBV10-3 and J usage is TRBJ2-7; D remains unclear. The CDR3 spans 13 residues. Trimming stripped 5 bases from V and 5 bases from J, with 13 bases between. Germline V gene data show CDR1 as ENHRY and CDR2 as SYGVKD. The CDR3 reads CAISMDLSDEQYF. The CDR3, as DNA: TGTGCCATCAGTATGGACCTCAGCGACGAGCAGTACTTC.

This clonotype was observed many times. The chain uses TRBV20-1 and TRBJ2-7; tentatively, D is TRBD2 (6 bases). Trimming shortened V by 1 base and J by 5 bases, and 15 bases separated the two germline ends. The CDR3 extends over 14 amino acids. The V gene's germline CDR1 is DFQATT and CDR2 SNEGSKA (reference sequence). The CDR3 region is CSARGSASDHEQYF. CDR3 in DNA: TGCAGTGCTAGAGGCTCGGCTAGCGACCACGAGCAGTACTTC.

The chain links TRBV2 to TRBJ2-3; TRBD2 might be the D (6 bases). Germline CDR1 reads SNHLY; CDR2 reads FYNNEI. CDR3 length equals 11 residues. V was cut by 6 bases and J by 8 bases, with 9 bases left in between. The CDR3 bases are TGTGCCAGCAGGGGGGGTCCTACGCAGTATTTT. Amino acids: CASRGGPTQYF.

The V and J genes are TRBV24-1 and TRBJ2-5; 8 nucleotides match TRBD1. The J segment lost 4 bases and the V segment lost 8 bases, leaving 5 bases of the junction unmatched. Germline V CDR1 and CDR2: KGHDR, SFDVKD. This CDR3 contains 13 residues. The CDR3 coding sequence is TGTGCCACCACGGGTGACAGGGGAGAGACCCAGTACTTC. This codes for CATTGDRGETQYF.

This clonotype was seen only once. The V and J genes are TRBV7-2 and TRBJ1-1, with D possibly matching TRBD1 (6 bases). Trimming left V 4 bases short and J 2 bases short, with 17 bases between. CDR1 SGHTA and CDR2 FQGNSA come from the germline V gene. The CDR3 is made up of 16 amino acids. The CDR3 DNA reads TGTGCCAGCAGCTACGGGACACCAAAAATAAACACTGAAGCTTTCTTT. It translates to CASSYGTPKINTEAFF.

J is TRBJ2-3 and V is TRBV20-1; 7 nucleotides line up with TRBD1. Germline-derived CDR1 and CDR2 are DFQATT and SNEGSKA (reference sequence). CDR3 length: 15 residues. J gave up 3 bases and V 0 bases, and 6 bases lay outside the gene matches. The CDR3 DNA sequence: TGCAGTGCTAGAGATCGACAGGGCTGGACAGATACGCAGTATTTT. Protein product: CSARDRQGWTDTQYF.

The V and J genes are TRBV4-1 and TRBJ2-7; 8 bases match TRBD1. Germline lookup yields CDR1 MGHRA and CDR2 YSYEKL. This CDR3 has 17 amino acids. J lost 3 bases, V lost 5 bases, and 15 bases had no gene match. This chain's CDR3 is CASSYGAGTGHYYEQYF. CDR3 in DNA: TGCGCCAGCAGCTACGGCGCCGGGACAGGACATTACTACGAGCAGTACTTC.

The rearrangement joins TRBV24-1 to TRBJ2-3, with 9 bases identical to TRBD2. CDR3 length: 16 residues. The J segment lost 2 bases and the V segment lost 11 bases, leaving 13 bases of the junction unmatched. Germline V lookup: CDR1 KGHDR, CDR2 SFDVKD. The CDR3 nucleotides read TGTGCCAGCAGCGAGGGGCTAGCGGGGCTCACAGATACGCAGTATTTT. This encodes CASSEGLAGLTDTQYF.

This clonotype occurred many times. The chain recombines TRBV7-9 with TRBJ1-2, with D maybe TRBD1 (6 bases). CDR1 and CDR2 from the germline V gene are SEHNR and FQNEAQ (reference sequence). The germline V and J ends were trimmed by 2 bases and 4 bases, with 17 bases remaining between them. The CDR3 spans 16 residues. CDR3: CASSLRGGAVGYGYTF. The CDR3 DNA sequence: TGTGCCAGCAGCTTAAGGGGGGGCGCTGTCGGCTATGGCTACACCTTC.